Listed here are 27 T cell receptor beta chains from one sample, sequenced in a study of CD8 T cells in ankylosing spondylitis. TCRdb re-derived calls from the 5' RACE reads in MiXCR, one entry per CDR3 protein. The data contain approximately 13,000 distinct CDR3 sequences, around 2.8% of them singletons. Sequencing was done on a sample of blood, either unsorted or a sorted T cell fraction (not recorded which). These receptors all stem from a male donor with ankylosing spondylitis or in good health (not recorded which).

Ten or more counts support this clonotype. The chain carries TRBV9 and TRBJ2-3; the D is unclear. V was clipped by 4 bases and J by 5 bases, with 14 bases between them. This CDR3 has 14 residues. The V gene's germline CDR1 is SGDLS and CDR2 YYNGEE. The CDR3: CASSPPVGLDTQYF. The CDR3 bases are TGTGCCAGCAGCCCCCCCGTCGGGTTAGATACGCAGTATTTT.

This clonotype was picked up many times. The chain carries TRBV9 and TRBJ1-5, with 10 bases identical to TRBD1. CDR3 length: 14 amino acids. The germline V gene has CDR1 SGDLS and CDR2 YYNGEE. V gave up 3 bases and J gave up 4 bases; unmatched junction bases: 1. The CDR3 protein is CASSADRGNQPQHF. CDR3 DNA: TGTGCCAGCAGCGCGGACAGGGGGAATCAGCCCCAGCATTTT.

This clonotype has at least ten counts. This chain joins TRBV9 and TRBJ2-2, with a tentative D call TRBD1 (6 bases). Germline V gene lookup returns CDR1 SGDLS and CDR2 YYNGEE. The CDR3 is 19 amino acids. V lost 0 bases, J lost 2 bases, and 20 bases lay in between. The CDR3 coding sequence is TGTGCCAGCAGCGTAGCCCCCCAGGGGCGTGCTTCCAACACCGGGGAGCTGTTTTTT. Encoded protein: CASSVAPQGRASNTGELFF.

This clonotype was detected ten times or more. This chain links TRBV9 with TRBJ2-1; 11 bases are a match to TRBD2. The CDR3 loop spans 15 amino acids. J gave up 4 bases and V 4 bases, and 4 bases lay outside the gene matches. Germline V gives CDR1 SGDLS, CDR2 YYNGEE. As DNA, the CDR3 is TGTGCCAGCAGCCCAACTAGCGGGAGTTACAATGAGCAGTTCTTC. Its protein is CASSPTSGSYNEQFF. Drawing the rest from reference TRBV9 and TRBJ2-1, the complete variable domain is DSGVTQTPKHLITATGQRVTLRCSPRSGDLSVYWYQQSLDQGLQFLIQYYNGEERAKGNILERFSAQQFPDLHSELNLSSLELGDSALYFCASSPTSGSYNEQFFGPGTRLTVL.

In this sample, this clonotype turned up many times. The chain recombines TRBV9 with TRBJ2-5; the D is unclear. CDR1 SGDLS and CDR2 YYNGEE come from the germline V gene. The CDR3 extends over 14 amino acids. Trimming took 4 bases from V and 1 from J, leaving 11 bases between them. The DNA for the CDR3 is TGTGCCAGCAGCAGCGAACTGGGCCAAGAGACCCAGTACTTC. Its translation is CASSSELGQETQYF. Looking up the rest from reference TRBV9 and TRBJ2-5 gives the full variable domain: DSGVTQTPKHLITATGQRVTLRCSPRSGDLSVYWYQQSLDQGLQFLIQYYNGEERAKGNILERFSAQQFPDLHSELNLSSLELGDSALYFCASSSELGQETQYFGPGTRLLVL.

Only a few counts were recorded for this clonotype. The chain uses TRBV9 and TRBJ1-6, with TRBD1 matching over 9 bases. This CDR3 comprises 16 residues. Losses at the gene ends were 0 bases for V and 7 bases for J; bases not matched to a gene: 5. Germline-derived CDR1 and CDR2 are SGDLS and YYNGEE. CDR3 region: CASSVAPGTGNSPLHF. CDR3 DNA sequence: TGTGCCAGCAGCGTAGCCCCCGGGACAGGGAATTCACCCCTCCACTTT.

This clonotype was recorded many times. This sequence joins TRBV9 and TRBJ2-7; 10 bases line up with TRBD1. The CDR3 runs 14 residues. Unmatched junction bases numbered 5, after V lost 2 bases and J lost 6 bases. CDR1 and CDR2 from the germline V gene are SGDLS and YYNGEE. For the CDR3, the DNA is TGTGCCAGCAGCGTTGGGGGGACAGGGGCCGAGCAGTACTTC. It specifies CASSVGGTGAEQYF.

This clonotype was picked up many times. V and J are TRBV9 and TRBJ2-7, with 13 positions matching TRBD2. J lost 6 bases, V lost 4 bases, and 7 bases had no gene match. There are 15 residues in the CDR3. From germline, CDR1 is SGDLS and CDR2 YYNGEE. The CDR3, as DNA: TGTGCCAGCAGCCCCACTAGCGGGGGGGCCGGCGAGCAGTACTTC. This translates into CASSPTSGGAGEQYF.

This clonotype was recorded at least ten times. The chain uses TRBV9 and TRBJ2-7; 12 bases align to TRBD2. V shed 0 bases, J shed 2 bases, and the junction held 3 bases outside the gene matches. This CDR3 comprises 16 residues. Germline assignment: CDR1 SGDLS and CDR2 YYNGEE. CDR3 sequence (DNA): TGTGCCAGCAGCGTAGGGCTAGCGGGAGGGCCCTACGAGCAGTACTTC. This sequence encodes CASSVGLAGGPYEQYF.

In its sample, this clonotype ranks as medium-sized. The chain uses TRBV9 and TRBJ2-2; no clear D gene. With 0 bases removed from V and 4 bases from J, the gap between germline ends came to 13 bases. Germline CDR1 and CDR2: SGDLS and YYNGEE. The CDR3 is made up of 16 amino acids. CDR3 coding DNA: TGTGCCAGCAGCGTAGAATCAATAGGGCCCACCGGGGAGCTGTTTTTT. Protein product: CASSVESIGPTGELFF.

This clonotype was detected many times. The chain has TRBV9 and TRBJ2-2; the match to TRBD2 covers 11 bases. V trimming: 2 bases; J trimming: 4 bases; junction bases outside the gene matches: 4. The CDR3 totals 16 residues. Germline CDR1 is SGDLS and CDR2 is YYNGEE. DNA of the CDR3: TGTGCCAGCAGCGTGACGACTAGCGGGGCCACCGGGGAGCTGTTTTTT. Translating gives CASSVTTSGATGELFF.

In this sample, this clonotype turned up many times. DNA of the CDR3: TGTGCCAGCAGCGTAGTTCCGGATACGAACACTGAAGCTTTCTTT. Translation gives CASSVVPDTNTEAFF. V gene TRBV9 combines with J gene TRBJ1-1; D ambiguous. Trimming took 0 bases from V and 1 from J, leaving 10 bases between them. The CDR3 loop spans 15 amino acids. Germline CDR1 and CDR2: SGDLS and YYNGEE.

This clonotype has at least ten counts. The chain employs TRBV9 and TRBJ2-3; D might be TRBD1 (6 bases). The CDR3 loop spans 14 amino acids. Germline loops: CDR1 SGDLS, CDR2 YYNGEE. V shed 2 bases and J shed 6 bases, with 13 bases lying between them. The CDR3 spells CASSVSQGKDTQYF. The CDR3 nucleotides are TGTGCCAGCAGCGTCTCCCAGGGGAAGGATACGCAGTATTTT.

Ten or more counts support this clonotype. The chain is built from TRBV9 and TRBJ2-3; D ambiguous. Trimming removed 5 bases at V and 2 bases at J, with 3 bases between. The CDR3 runs to 11 residues. CDR1 and CDR2 (germline): SGDLS, YYNGEE. The CDR3 coding sequence is TGTGCCAGCAGTCTCACAGATACGCAGTATTTT. It is translated as CASSLTDTQYF.

In this sample, this clonotype turned up many times. The chain combines TRBV9 with TRBJ1-1; D might be TRBD1 (5 bases). Germline lookup yields CDR1 SGDLS and CDR2 YYNGEE. The CDR3 runs to 17 residues. V lost 0 bases to trimming and J lost 1 base, with 16 bases between them. Written as DNA, the CDR3 is TGTGCCAGCAGCGTAGGGGGCCTTGGAGGGGCGAACACTGAAGCTTTCTTT. The encoded protein is CASSVGGLGGANTEAFF.

There are many counts of this clonotype. This chain links TRBV9 with TRBJ2-2, with D possibly being TRBD2 (5 bases). This CDR3 is 16 amino acids long. In germline, CDR1 is SGDLS, CDR2 YYNGEE. With 3 bases removed from V and 0 bases from J, the gap between germline ends came to 12 bases. The CDR3 reads CASSAFQRSNTGELFF. DNA of the CDR3: TGTGCCAGCAGCGCGTTCCAGCGGTCGAACACCGGGGAGCTGTTTTTT. Using reference TRBV9 and TRBJ2-2 for the parts outside the CDR3, the full variable domain is DSGVTQTPKHLITATGQRVTLRCSPRSGDLSVYWYQQSLDQGLQFLIQYYNGEERAKGNILERFSAQQFPDLHSELNLSSLELGDSALYFCASSAFQRSNTGELFFGEGSRLTVL.

By proportion, this clonotype is medium-sized (0.01 to 0.1%). The chain carries TRBV9 and TRBJ2-3; D is uncertain. The V end was cut by 1 base, the J end by 2 bases, with 11 bases between. The length of the CDR3 is 15 residues. Germline V gene lookup returns CDR1 SGDLS and CDR2 YYNGEE. CDR3 loop: CASSVRPAPTDTQYF. The CDR3, as DNA: TGTGCCAGCAGCGTACGTCCTGCCCCCACAGATACGCAGTATTTT.

The table lists this clonotype with many counts. This chain links TRBV9 with TRBJ2-3; no definite D call. Trimming removed 0 bases from V and 0 bases from J, with 5 bases in between. CDR1 and CDR2 from the germline V gene are SGDLS and YYNGEE. The CDR3 totals 14 residues. CDR3 sequence: CASSVEWSTDTQYF. The CDR3 coding sequence is TGTGCCAGCAGCGTAGAGTGGAGCACAGATACGCAGTATTTT.

This clonotype was seen ten or more times. The V gene is TRBV9, the J gene TRBJ2-3; tentatively, D is TRBD1 or TRBD2 (5 bases each). Germline V gene data show CDR1 as SGDLS and CDR2 as YYNGEE. The CDR3 consists of 17 residues. V was trimmed by 0 bases and J by 2 bases, leaving 16 bases between them. This CDR3 is CASSVGGSPAFTDTQYF. DNA for the CDR3: TGTGCCAGCAGCGTAGGGGGGAGCCCTGCTTTCACAGATACGCAGTATTTT.

This clonotype has at least ten counts. This chain uses TRBV9 with TRBJ2-7; 7 bases agree with TRBD1. The CDR3 runs to 14 residues. CDR1 is SGDLS, CDR2 YYNGEE, per germline. V lost 0 bases, J lost 3 bases, and 3 bases stayed unmatched. This chain's CDR3 is CASSVGYRGYEQYF. The CDR3 DNA is TGTGCCAGCAGCGTAGGTTACAGGGGCTACGAGCAGTACTTC.

This clonotype was seen many times. The rearrangement joins TRBV9 to TRBJ2-5; D may correspond to TRBD1 or TRBD2 (7 bases each). The CDR3 totals 17 residues. V lost 0 bases and J 2 bases, leaving 17 bases between the germline ends. Germline assignment: CDR1 SGDLS and CDR2 YYNGEE. This chain's CDR3 is CASSVAIGGGQQETQYF. The CDR3 bases are TGTGCCAGCAGCGTAGCCATTGGGGGGGGACAGCAAGAGACCCAGTACTTC. Variable domain in full (rest from reference TRBV9 and TRBJ2-5): DSGVTQTPKHLITATGQRVTLRCSPRSGDLSVYWYQQSLDQGLQFLIQYYNGEERAKGNILERFSAQQFPDLHSELNLSSLELGDSALYFCASSVAIGGGQQETQYFGPGTRLLVL.

This clonotype showed up many times. The chain links TRBV9 to TRBJ2-2; tentatively, D is TRBD1 (6 bases). Trimming cost V 1 base and J 7 bases, with 14 bases left between them. Germline values: CDR1 SGDLS, CDR2 YYNGEE. The CDR3 runs 15 residues. As DNA, the CDR3 is TGTGCCAGCAGCGTATTCAGGGGTGGAGGCGGGGAGCTGTTTTTT. It specifies CASSVFRGGGGELFF.

This clonotype was counted ten times or more. V gene TRBV9 combines with J gene TRBJ1-3; a weak D match, TRBD1 (6 bases). The CDR3 is 16 amino acids. V lost 4 bases and J lost 0, with 14 bases in between. CDR1 and CDR2 (germline): SGDLS, YYNGEE. CDR3 DNA: TGTGCCAGCAGCACCTTACAGGGTACCTCTGGAAACACCATATATTTT. This gives the protein CASSTLQGTSGNTIYF.

This clonotype was seen repeatedly, ten times or more. The rearrangement joins TRBV9 to TRBJ2-3; D is ambiguous. The CDR3 contains 14 residues. V lost 0 bases, J lost 1 base, and 6 bases lay in between. Germline loops: CDR1 SGDLS, CDR2 YYNGEE. DNA of the CDR3: TGTGCCAGCAGCGTAGCAGCTGGCACAGATACGCAGTATTTT. This codes for CASSVAAGTDTQYF.

By sample fraction, this clonotype is medium-sized (0.01 to 0.1%). The gene calls are TRBV9 and TRBJ1-6; a possible D gene is TRBD1 (5 bases). This CDR3 is 14 amino acids long. CDR1 SGDLS and CDR2 YYNGEE come from the germline V gene. The V gene lost 3 bases and the J gene lost 8 bases, with 12 bases spanning the gap. DNA for the CDR3: TGTGCCAGCAGCGCGGGGGTTTACGATTCACCCCTCCACTTT. Protein sequence: CASSAGVYDSPLHF.

This clonotype was found many times. CDR3 coding DNA: TGTGCCAGCAGCGCCACCCTAGGATCGGGTACGCAGTATTTT. It is translated as CASSATLGSGTQYF. The genes are TRBV9 and TRBJ2-3; D ambiguous. The CDR3 contains 14 residues. With 3 bases removed from V and 8 bases from J, the gap between germline ends came to 16 bases. The germline V gene has CDR1 SGDLS and CDR2 YYNGEE.

This clonotype was seen repeatedly, ten times or more. The chain has TRBV9 and TRBJ1-6, with 7 positions matching TRBD1. The CDR3 has 15 residues. Germline loops: CDR1 SGDLS, CDR2 YYNGEE. V lost 3 bases to trimming and J lost 6 bases; unmatched junction nucleotides: 6. The DNA of the CDR3 is TGTGCCAGCAGCGAGGGGGCAGGGGGTAATTCACCCCTCCACTTT. It is translated as CASSEGAGGNSPLHF.